The T cell receptor (beta chain) under discussion was sequenced for a study of OX40 agonist ivuxolimab in advanced cancers. Turning to the study itself: Partial responses were recorded for three patients, including one with hepatocellular carcinoma and two with cutaneous melanoma.

This CDR3 region has 16 residues. In germline, CDR1 is SGHVS, CDR2 FQNEAQ. Deletions cut 2 bases from V and 0 bases from J, with 14 bases between. Profiling relied on immunoSEQ multiplex PCR, and the TCRdb table lists in-frame clones only, not all of them. The repertoire holds some 19,000 clones, 70% to 90% seen once, with roughly 52% in the top ten. The sequencing used CD4+ or CD8+ T cells sorted from blood, collected in a trial of the OX40 agonist ivuxolimab. This sequence originates from an adult with an advanced solid tumor such as melanoma, head and neck, liver or kidney cancer. This chain uses TRBV7-8 with TRBJ2-7; D perhaps matches TRBD1 (5 bases). The CDR3 bases are TGTGCCAGCAGCTTATGGCAGGGCCAAAGCTCCTACGAGCAGTACTTC. Translating it yields CASSLWQGQSSYEQYF.